A selection of T cell receptor beta chains follows, all from one sample in a study of T cells after yellow fever vaccination. MiXCR was run by TCRdb on the 5' RACE reads, yielding one entry per CDR3 protein. The table lists 100,000 to 150,000 distinct CDR3 sequences, roughly 15% of them singletons. The specimen was CD8+ T cells sorted from PBMCs, collected 5 days after the yellow fever booster vaccination. The source is a man aged 18 to 29 who received the YFV17D yellow fever vaccine. Both conserved end residues are part of each CDR3.

j_gene: TRBJ2-5
v_gene: TRBV6-5
CDR3aa: CASSYSGPQETQYF

j_gene: TRBJ2-2
v_gene: TRBV5-1
CDR3aa: CASSLVQGNTGELFF

j_gene: TRBJ1-1
v_gene: TRBV5-1
CDR3aa: CASSFPGRARRAFF

j_gene: TRBJ2-1
v_gene: TRBV19
CDR3aa: CASSILTSGGTSSYNEQFF

j_gene: TRBJ2-3
v_gene: TRBV7-2
CDR3aa: CASLRERPRDTQYF

j_gene: TRBJ1-1
v_gene: TRBV7-2
CDR3aa: CASSSIGYTEAFF

j_gene: TRBJ2-1
v_gene: TRBV5-4
CDR3aa: CASSAGRNNEQFF

j_gene: TRBJ1-5
v_gene: TRBV15
CDR3aa: CATSRAIGNQPQHF

j_gene: TRBJ2-3
v_gene: TRBV9
CDR3aa: CASSDTRGKGDSTQYF

j_gene: TRBJ2-1
v_gene: TRBV3-1
CDR3aa: CASSQGTGEGKEQFF

j_gene: TRBJ1-5
v_gene: TRBV13
CDR3aa: CASSLGAPTGGQPQHF

j_gene: TRBJ2-1
v_gene: TRBV25-1
CDR3aa: CASSDRTAWNEQFF

j_gene: TRBJ1-2
v_gene: TRBV29-1
CDR3aa: CSVPPTYGYTF

j_gene: TRBJ2-5
v_gene: TRBV29-1
CDR3aa: CSTSDGRSQETQYF

j_gene: TRBJ2-3
v_gene: TRBV28
CDR3aa: CASSFSMGAGTSTDTQYF

j_gene: TRBJ2-1
v_gene: TRBV12-3/TRBV12-4
CDR3aa: CASSQRGSYNEQFF

j_gene: TRBJ1-5
v_gene: TRBV12-3/TRBV12-4
CDR3aa: CASSLEGLGNQPQHF

j_gene: TRBJ2-2
v_gene: TRBV4-1
CDR3aa: CASSLQMTGELFF

j_gene: TRBJ2-3
v_gene: TRBV7-8
CDR3aa: CASSPPGGTSGERNTQYF

j_gene: TRBJ2-2
v_gene: TRBV10-3
CDR3aa: CAISEDRAYTGELFF

j_gene: TRBJ2-4
v_gene: TRBV6-2/TRBV6-3
CDR3aa: CASTLGNIQYF

j_gene: TRBJ2-2
v_gene: TRBV9
CDR3aa: CASTSEDTGELFF

j_gene: TRBJ2-1
v_gene: TRBV7-9
CDR3aa: CASSFWTSDGNEQFF

j_gene: TRBJ2-1
v_gene: TRBV4-3
CDR3aa: CASSQDQGRRYDNEQFF

j_gene: TRBJ2-7
v_gene: TRBV4-1
CDR3aa: CASSQEITVYEQYF

j_gene: TRBJ2-7
v_gene: TRBV5-6
CDR3aa: CASSLGSSYEQYF